This entry lists 19 T cell receptor beta chains sequenced from one sample in a study of shared clonotypes between healthy human individuals (TCRdb year 2020). Receptor amplification or capture employed the immunoSEQ multiplex PCR assay. The source is immuneACCESS, and TCRdb retained only in-frame sequences with V and J called. Part of the clones is not carried over; for the studies checked, unresolved V genes explain less than half of this, and the remainder is unexplained. This sample comprises millions of clones, roughly 95% of them detected only once. 0.9% to 1.4% of the sample is taken by the ten largest. CD8 naive samples consisted of CD45RO-negative cells that were positively selected for CCR7, yielding a CD45RA+CCR7+ population without TemRA cells. The sample comprised naive CD8+ T cells sorted from blood. The sample's cell subset or site label is to be understood as: CD45RA+CCR7+. Receptors were obtained from a man aged 18 to 29 in good health.

This rearrangement joins TRBV6-5 to TRBJ2-7; 9 bases fit TRBD1. This CDR3 spans 15 amino acids. Per germline, CDR1 MNHEY and CDR2 SVGAGI. Germline trimming cut 2 bases from V and 6 bases from J; bases unmatched to any gene: 8. DNA for the CDR3: TGTGCCAGCAGTTACGACGGGACAGGGTCGTTCGAGCAGTACTTC. Its translation: CASSYDGTGSFEQYF.

In nucleotides, the CDR3 is TGCGCCAGCAGCTTGGGTCCTGGTGGTAGCGGGTTAGAGACCCAGTACTTC. The encoded protein is CASSLGPGGSGLETQYF. This chain uses TRBV5-1 with TRBJ2-5; 7 bases line up with TRBD2. This CDR3 has 17 amino acids. In germline, CDR1 is SGHRS, CDR2 YFSETQ. J was trimmed by 4 bases and V by 0 bases; bases with no gene match: 12.

The chain recombines TRBV4-3 with TRBJ2-1; maybe TRBD2 (5 bases). CDR1 is LGHNA and CDR2 is YSLEER in the germline V gene. This CDR3 is 15 amino acids long. The V end lost 0 bases, the J end lost 4 bases, and 10 bases lay between the germline ends. The CDR3 DNA reads as TGCGCCAGCAGCCAAGACCTCGGACTGTACAATGAGCAGTTCTTC. It encodes CASSQDLGLYNEQFF.

This clone occurred a few times. V and J are TRBV25-1 and TRBJ2-2; D remains unclear. V lost 3 bases, J lost 2 bases, and 10 bases lay in between. CDR3 size: 15 residues. From germline, CDR1 is MGHDK and CDR2 SYGVNS. The CDR3 coding sequence is TGTGCCAGCAGTGATACTACCATTAACACCGGGGAGCTGTTTTTT. It translates to CASSDTTINTGELFF. The full variable domain, completed using reference TRBV25-1 and TRBJ2-2, is EADIYQTPRYLVIGTGKKITLECSQTMGHDKMYWYQQDPGMELHLIHYSYGVNSTEKGDLSSESTVSRIRTEHFPLTLESARPSHTSQYLCASSDTTINTGELFFGEGSRLTVL.

About this clone: This sample also contains other DNA sequences that code for the same CDR3. V and J are TRBV27 and TRBJ1-5; D not resolved. V was pared by 3 bases and J by 0 bases, with 9 bases between. The germline V gene encodes CDR1 MNHEY and CDR2 SMNVEV (reference sequence). This CDR3 has 15 residues. The CDR3 region has the DNA TGTGCCAGCAGTTTGGGCGGATATAGCAATCAGCCCCAGCATTTT. Encoded protein: CASSLGGYSNQPQHF.

This clone came up a few times. V usage is TRBV28 and J usage is TRBJ2-7, with a weak D call TRBD1 (5 bases). Germline lookup yields CDR1 MDHEN and CDR2 SYDVKM. CDR3 length: 16 amino acids. Trimming took 3 bases from V and 5 from J, leaving 20 bases between them. The CDR3 is CASSFGFPRDWHEQYF. The CDR3 nucleotides are TGTGCCAGCAGTTTTGGCTTCCCCAGGGATTGGCACGAGCAGTACTTC.

The chain uses TRBV4-3 and TRBJ2-3; D could derive from TRBD1 or TRBD2 (5 bases each). The CDR3 sequence is 13 residues long. The germline V gene has CDR1 LGHNA and CDR2 YSLEER. Trimming stripped 4 bases from V and 11 bases from J, with 16 bases between. The CDR3 bases are TGCGCCAGCAGCCGTGGGGCGGGTCGGATGCAGTATTTT. It codes for CASSRGAGRMQYF.

The rearrangement links TRBV30 to TRBJ2-3; the match to TRBD2 covers 7 bases. CDR3 length: 18 amino acids. V was pared by 2 bases and J by 4 bases, with 18 bases of the junction left unmatched. Germline CDR1 GTSNPN, CDR2 SVGIG (reference sequence). CDR3 residues: CAWSPRAYRSRGADTQYF. The CDR3 DNA reads TGTGCCTGGAGTCCAAGGGCCTACCGGTCCCGGGGGGCAGATACGCAGTATTTT.

The chain couples TRBV5-6 to TRBJ2-7; weak D call: TRBD1 (7 bases). Trimming took 3 bases from V and 2 from J, leaving 18 bases between them. CDR3 length: 16 residues. CDR1 and CDR2 (germline): SGHDT, YYEEEE. The CDR3 bases are TGTGCCAGCAGCTCCCCAGTAGGAGGGGGCCCCTACGAGCAGTACTTC. Encoded protein: CASSSPVGGGPYEQYF.

This chain's CDR3 is CASSSQGGTGETDTQYF. The CDR3 DNA follows: TGTGCCAGCAGCTCGCAGGGGGGGACGGGAGAAACAGATACGCAGTATTTT. V and J are TRBV11-3 and TRBJ2-3, with D perhaps being TRBD1 or TRBD2 (7 bases each). V lost 4 bases and J 3 bases, leaving 20 bases between the germline ends. Germline-derived CDR1 and CDR2 are SGHNT and YENEEA. The CDR3 is 17 amino acids.

About this clone: Different DNA sequences within this sample yield the same CDR3. V and J are TRBV6-6 and TRBJ2-2; D is unresolved. In germline, CDR1 is MNHNY, CDR2 SVGAGI (reference sequence). V was shortened by 3 bases and J by 2 bases, with 4 bases between the two germline ends. This CDR3 spans 13 amino acids. The CDR3 here is CASSYSNTGELFF. The CDR3 DNA reads as TGTGCCAGCAGTTATAGTAACACCGGGGAGCTGTTTTTT.

This clone was recorded once. The chain has TRBV7-9 and TRBJ2-7, with D unclear. V gave up 4 bases and J gave up 6 bases, with 13 bases separating them. The CDR3 is made up of 13 amino acids. Germline V CDR1 and CDR2: SEHNR, FQNEAQ (reference sequence). The CDR3 is CASSSILEGEQYF. CDR3 DNA sequence: TGTGCCAGCAGCTCTATCCTAGAAGGCGAGCAGTACTTC.

Remarks on this clone: The sample has other DNA sequences that encode this CDR3 too. This chain links TRBV7-9 with TRBJ2-7; a possible D gene is TRBD1 (6 bases). Trimming pared 5 bases from V and 4 bases from J, leaving 15 bases between. The CDR3 has 14 residues. In germline, CDR1 is SEHNR, CDR2 FQNEAQ (reference sequence). CDR3 DNA: TGTGCCAGCAGCCACAGGGACCGCCCTTACGAGCAGTACTTC. Its protein product is CASSHRDRPYEQYF. Looking up the rest from reference TRBV7-9 and TRBJ2-7 gives the full variable domain: DTGVSQNPRHKITKRGQNVTFRCDPISEHNRLYWYRQTLGQGPEFLTYFQNEAQLEKSRLLSDRFSAERPKGSFSTLEIQRTEQGDSAMYLCASSHRDRPYEQYFGPGTRLTVT.

The chain is built from TRBV27 and TRBJ1-5, with 9 bases aligning to TRBD1. The CDR3 totals 15 residues. Germline CDR1 reads MNHEY; CDR2 reads SMNVEV (reference sequence). V shed 2 bases, J shed 10 bases, and the junction held 9 bases outside the gene matches. In DNA form, the CDR3 reads TGTGCCAGCAGTTTAGGCGGACAGGGGCCTTCACCCCAGCATTTT. Translating it yields CASSLGGQGPSPQHF.

This chain connects TRBV10-1 to TRBJ2-3; 8 bases map to TRBD2. CDR1 WNHNN and CDR2 SYGVQD come from the germline V gene (reference sequence). After removal of 2 bases from V and 5 bases from J, the junction contained 15 bases not matched to a gene. The CDR3 loop spans 18 amino acids. The CDR3 loop reads CASSEPSPAGDVLDTQYF. In DNA form, the CDR3 reads TGCGCCAGCAGTGAGCCTAGCCCAGCGGGAGATGTTTTAGATACGCAGTATTTT.

The V call is TRBV12-2, the J call TRBJ2-7; the tabulated D call, TRBD2, remains unverified against the DNA. TRBV12-2 counts as a pseudogene. This CDR3 comprises 18 residues. The chain's CDR3 is CASRLKKTGTSGTYEQYF. The DNA of the CDR3 is TGTGCAAGTCGCTTAAAAAAGACTGGGACTAGCGGAACCTACGAGCAGTACTTC.

V usage is TRBV6-6 and J usage is TRBJ1-4; D call uncertain. Germline CDR1 reads MNHNY; CDR2 reads SVGAGI (reference sequence). CDR3 length equals 15 residues. Trimming pared 2 bases from V and 2 bases from J, leaving 9 bases between. The CDR3 loop reads CASSYPGITNEKLFF. The CDR3 DNA follows: TGTGCCAGCAGTTACCCCGGGATTACTAATGAAAAACTGTTTTTT.

The V call is TRBV19, the J call TRBJ2-7, with D perhaps matching TRBD2 (6 bases). The CDR3 length is 15 residues. V was clipped by 3 bases and J by 2 bases, with 14 bases between them. Germline assignment: CDR1 LNHDA and CDR2 SQIVND (reference sequence). The CDR3: CASSMDFAGPYEQYF. DNA of the CDR3: TGTGCCAGTAGTATGGATTTTGCGGGACCCTACGAGCAGTACTTC.

Turning to this clone: At one of its ends the junction is not consistent with the germline gene, which may arise from a read error. The chain uses TRBV5-4 and TRBJ2-3; TRBD1 agrees at 7 bases. From germline, CDR1 is SGHNT and CDR2 YYREEE (reference sequence). The CDR3 loop spans 13 amino acids. CDR3 sequence (DNA): TGTGCCAGCAACTTGGCCCCAGGGGGTACGCAGTATTTT. Translating gives CASNLAPGGTQYF.